The subject of this entry is one T cell receptor (beta chain). The antigen remains undetermined. This record comes from a study of shared clonotypes between healthy human individuals. Notes on the study in general: The low donor count limited represented genetic and exposure-history diversity.

Measured with immunoSEQ multiplex PCR; TCRdb has only the in-frame clones, and not every one. The sample includes some 1,100,000 clones, 70% to 80% seen only once; the top ten take about 0.52%. Trimming at V came to 5 bases and at J to 3 bases, leaving 4 bases not matched to a gene. Per germline, CDR1 SGHTA and CDR2 FQGNSA. There are 13 residues in the CDR3. V gene TRBV7-2 combines with J gene TRBJ2-7; 7 bases map to TRBD1. The source is a young man in good health. Some clones in this sample may be carry-over from other donors' samples. Material: memory CD4+ T cells from PBMCs. Sample subset: CD45RA-negative fraction. This CDR3 is CASSPGQFYEQYF. DNA for the CDR3: TGTGCCAGCAGCCCGGGACAGTTCTACGAGCAGTACTTC.